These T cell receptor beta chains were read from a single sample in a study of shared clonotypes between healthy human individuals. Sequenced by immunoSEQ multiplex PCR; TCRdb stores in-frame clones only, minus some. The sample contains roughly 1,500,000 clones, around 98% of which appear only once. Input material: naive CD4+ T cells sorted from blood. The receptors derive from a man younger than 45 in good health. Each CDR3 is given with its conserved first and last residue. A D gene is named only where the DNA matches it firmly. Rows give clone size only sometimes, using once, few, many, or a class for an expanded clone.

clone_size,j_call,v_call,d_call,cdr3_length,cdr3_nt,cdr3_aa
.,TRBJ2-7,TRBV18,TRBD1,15,TGTGCCAGCTCGCAAGGGACAGGCAGCTCCTACGAGCAGTACTTC,CASSQGTGSSYEQYF
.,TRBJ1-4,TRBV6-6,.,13,TGTGCCAGCAGTTACAATTCAGGGGCGGAACTGTTTTTT,CASSYNSGAELFF
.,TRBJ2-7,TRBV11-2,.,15,TGTGCCAGCAGACAGGGTGCAGGGGTCTCCTACGAGCAGTACTTC,CASRQGAGVSYEQYF
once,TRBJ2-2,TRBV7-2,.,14,TGTGCCAGCAGCTTATATGGACACACCGGGGAGCTGTTTTTT,CASSLYGHTGELFF
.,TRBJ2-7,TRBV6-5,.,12,TGTGCCAGCAGTTACAAGGGTTACGAGCAGTACTTC,CASSYKGYEQYF
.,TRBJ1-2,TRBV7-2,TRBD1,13,TGTGCCAGCAGCGTAGACAGGGCGTATGGCTACACCTTC,CASSVDRAYGYTF
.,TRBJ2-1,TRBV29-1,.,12,TGCAGCGTTGGCGCATTAAGGCGGGCGCAGTTCTTC,CSVGALRRAQFF
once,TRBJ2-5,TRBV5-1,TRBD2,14,TGCGCCAGCAGCTCAGCGGGAGTAGGGGAGACCCAGTACTTC,CASSSAGVGETQYF
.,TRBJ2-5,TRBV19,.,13,TGTGCCAGTAGTATAGTCAGGGGTGAGACCCAGTACTTC,CASSIVRGETQYF
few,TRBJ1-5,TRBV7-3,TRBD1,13,TGTGCCAGCAGCATGACGGACAGGCAGCCCCAGCATTTT,CASSMTDRQPQHF
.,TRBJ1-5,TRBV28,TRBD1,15,TGTGCCAGCAGACGTCAGGGGGCGCTGAATCAGCCCCAGCATTTT,CASRRQGALNQPQHF
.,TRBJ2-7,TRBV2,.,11,TGTGCCAGCAATCAAGAGGGACAGCAGTACTTC,CASNQEGQQYF
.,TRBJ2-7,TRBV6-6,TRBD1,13,TGTGCCAGCAGTGCGGGACAGGGTGGTGAGCAGTACTTC,CASSAGQGGEQYF
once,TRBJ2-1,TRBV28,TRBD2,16,TGTGCCAGCAGAGTTTTGGGGGGGTCGAACAGGAATGAGCAGTTCTTC,CASRVLGGSNRNEQFF
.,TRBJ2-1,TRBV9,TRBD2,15,TGTGCCAGCAGCGTAAGCGGGAGGACTTACAATGAGCAGTTCTTC,CASSVSGRTYNEQFF
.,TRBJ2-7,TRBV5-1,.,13,TGCGCCAGCAGCTTGGGTGCGGGATACGAGCAGTACTTC,CASSLGAGYEQYF
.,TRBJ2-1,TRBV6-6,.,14,TGTGCCAGCACTGGGACCAAAAGCTACAATGAGCAGTTCTTC,CASTGTKSYNEQFF
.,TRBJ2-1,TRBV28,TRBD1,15,TGTGCCACCTCGCTACCGGGACAGGGTTACAATGAGCAGTTCTTC,CATSLPGQGYNEQFF
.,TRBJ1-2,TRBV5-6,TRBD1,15,TGTGCCAGCAGCCGAGAGACAGGGAGGGGGTATGGCTACACCTTC,CASSRETGRGYGYTF
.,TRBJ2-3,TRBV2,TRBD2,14,TGTGCCAGCAGTGGGGTAGGGGAGGGAATTACGCAGTATTTT,CASSGVGEGITQYF
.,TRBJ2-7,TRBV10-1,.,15,TGCGCCAGCAGTGAGTCGTTGGGGGCACCCTACGAGCAGTACTTC,CASSESLGAPYEQYF
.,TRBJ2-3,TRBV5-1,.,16,TGCGCCAGCAGCTTGGGCGGAGGAATGGGCACAGATACGCAGTATTTT,CASSLGGGMGTDTQYF
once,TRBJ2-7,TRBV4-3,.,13,TGCGCCAGCAGCCAAGATGTTAGCTACGAGCAGTACTTC,CASSQDVSYEQYF